This is a list of T cell receptor beta chains from one sample in a study of cytomegalovirus exposure and HLA in healthy donors. The protocol was immunoSEQ multiplex PCR, while the TCRdb copy is restricted to in-frame clones and leaves out a portion. The data hold 150,000 or so clones, with around four fifths observed a single time. Sequencing was performed on PBMCs. The source is a man aged 45-60 years in good health and CMV-seropositive. Both conserved end residues are part of each CDR3. Fields, in order: clone size, D gene, J gene, V gene, CDR3 DNA, CDR3 protein. The D gene is left open where the match is weak. Size values are once, few and many counts, or a class for expanded clones, and some rows have none.

size: .; D: .; J: TRBJ1-5; V: TRBV28; DNA: TGTGCCAGCAGTTACCACTCAGGGGATAGCAATCAGCCCCAGCATTTT; CDR3: CASSYHSGDSNQPQHF
size: once; D: TRBD2; J: TRBJ2-1; V: TRBV7-3; DNA: TGTGCCAGCAGCCCAAGACTAGCGGGGGCCTACAATGAGCAGTTCTTC; CDR3: CASSPRLAGAYNEQFF
size: few; D: .; J: TRBJ1-2; V: TRBV29-1; DNA: TGCAGCGTTGAGATGGGGGGGTATGGCTACACCTTC; CDR3: CSVEMGGYGYTF
size: .; D: TRBD1; J: TRBJ1-2; V: TRBV7-9; DNA: TGTGCCAGCAGCTTAGACAGGGGGACATATGGCTACACCTTC; CDR3: CASSLDRGTYGYTF
size: .; D: .; J: TRBJ2-1; V: TRBV2; DNA: TGTGCCAGCAGCGATCCGGCGGGTATGTCTTACAATGAGCAGTTCTTC; CDR3: CASSDPAGMSYNEQFF
size: .; D: .; J: TRBJ2-2; V: TRBV10-3; DNA: TGTGCCATCAGTGAGGGGCAGGGCAATGCAGGGGAGCTGTTTTTT; CDR3: CAISEGQGNAGELFF
size: .; D: .; J: TRBJ2-3; V: TRBV5-1; DNA: TGCGCCAGCAGCTTGGGCGCGGGTAGCACCACAGATACGCAGTATTTT; CDR3: CASSLGAGSTTDTQYF
size: .; D: TRBD1; J: TRBJ2-7; V: TRBV28; DNA: TGTGCCAGCATTGGGACAGTTGCCTACGAGCAGTACTTC; CDR3: CASIGTVAYEQYF
size: .; D: .; J: TRBJ2-1; V: TRBV30; DNA: TGTGCCTGGAGTGTACGGTTTGTAGATTGCTCGTTGTTCTTC; CDR3: CAWSVRFVDCSLFF
size: .; D: TRBD2; J: TRBJ2-1; V: TRBV28; DNA: TGTGCCAGCAGTTCCTCTAGCGGGGTATACTCCTACAATGAGCAGTTCTTC; CDR3: CASSSSSGVYSYNEQFF
size: .; D: TRBD2; J: TRBJ2-5; V: TRBV28; DNA: TGTGCCAGCAACGTACTAGCGGGACAAGAGACCCAGTACTTC; CDR3: CASNVLAGQETQYF
size: .; D: .; J: TRBJ2-1; V: TRBV6-1; DNA: TGTGCCAGCAGTGAAAGGACTTCTCATGAGCAGTTCTTC; CDR3: CASSERTSHEQFF
size: .; D: TRBD1; J: TRBJ1-4; V: TRBV14; DNA: TGTGCCAGCAGCCTTACAGGGGGACGGGAAAAACTGTTTTTT; CDR3: CASSLTGGREKLFF
size: .; D: TRBD2; J: TRBJ2-1; V: TRBV6-5; DNA: TGTGCCAGCAGTTATAAGGGACTAGCGGCCTACAATGAGCAGTTCTTC; CDR3: CASSYKGLAAYNEQFF
size: .; D: .; J: TRBJ1-1; V: TRBV7-9; DNA: TGTGCCAGCAGCTTATTGGAGACTGAAGCTTTCTTT; CDR3: CASSLLETEAFF
size: once; D: TRBD2; J: TRBJ2-7; V: TRBV9; DNA: TGTGCCAGCAGCGTAGTAGCGGGCCTTTTCGAGCAGTACTTC; CDR3: CASSVVAGLFEQYF
size: .; D: .; J: TRBJ1-4; V: TRBV23-1; DNA: TGCGCCAGCAGTCATCGGATACAGGGCAATCCTAATGAAAAACTGTTTTTT; CDR3: CASSHRIQGNPNEKLFF
size: .; D: TRBD1; J: TRBJ1-2; V: TRBV5-6; DNA: TGTGCCAGCAGCTTGGAAGGTTTCGGACAGGGGTCCCCCTATGGCTACACCTTC; CDR3: CASSLEGFGQGSPYGYTF
size: .; D: .; J: TRBJ2-7; V: TRBV5-1; DNA: TGCGCCAGCAGCATAGACAGGTACGAGCAGTACTTC; CDR3: CASSIDRYEQYF
size: .; D: .; J: TRBJ1-1; V: TRBV6-5; DNA: TGTGCCAGCAGTTACTCCTCGGGCGGGAGTCCAACTGAAGCTTTCTTT; CDR3: CASSYSSGGSPTEAFF
size: .; D: .; J: TRBJ2-7; V: TRBV28; DNA: TGTGCCAGCACCGCGTCGGGCTACGAGCAGTACTTC; CDR3: CASTASGYEQYF
size: .; D: TRBD2; J: TRBJ2-5; V: TRBV5-1; DNA: TGCGCCAGCAGCCCAGGACTAGCGGTGGGGTATCAAGAGACCCAGTACTTC; CDR3: CASSPGLAVGYQETQYF
size: .; D: .; J: TRBJ1-4; V: TRBV10-2; DNA: TGCGCCAGCACAAGGAGATCTAATGAAAAACTGTTTTTT; CDR3: CASTRRSNEKLFF
size: .; D: .; J: TRBJ1-1; V: TRBV6-6; DNA: TGTGCCAGCGCCTCCGGGGGGGCGATTTTGGAAGCTTTCTTT; CDR3: CASASGGAILEAFF
size: .; D: .; J: TRBJ2-3; V: TRBV2; DNA: TGTGCCAGCAGTATCCCCCCTTCAGATACGCAGTATTTT; CDR3: CASSIPPSDTQYF
size: few; D: TRBD1; J: TRBJ1-2; V: TRBV5-4; DNA: TGTGCCAGCAGCTTGCAGGGACAGGGGTCTGGCTACACCTTC; CDR3: CASSLQGQGSGYTF
size: .; D: TRBD1; J: TRBJ1-6; V: TRBV28; DNA: TGTGCCAGCAGTTTAAGGGGACAGGTTTCCTCACCCCTCCACTTT; CDR3: CASSLRGQVSSPLHF
size: .; D: .; J: TRBJ1-6; V: TRBV25-1; DNA: TGTGCCAGCAGTGAACAGGGTAATTCACCCCTCCACTTT; CDR3: CASSEQGNSPLHF
size: few; D: TRBD1; J: TRBJ2-7; V: TRBV7-6; DNA: TGTGCCAGCAGCTTACAGGGGACAGGGACTGCCGAGCAGTACTTC; CDR3: CASSLQGTGTAEQYF
size: .; D: .; J: TRBJ1-3; V: TRBV9; DNA: TGTGCCAGCAGCGTAGGGATTGGCTCTAGCTCTGGAAACACCATATATTTT; CDR3: CASSVGIGSSSGNTIYF
size: .; D: .; J: TRBJ1-1; V: TRBV10-3; DNA: TGTGCCATCAGTGAGCAGGGGTCGGACACTGAAGCTTTCTTT; CDR3: CAISEQGSDTEAFF
size: .; D: TRBD1; J: TRBJ1-1; V: TRBV5-1; DNA: TGCGCCAGCAGCTTCAGACAGGGGGTGGTGAACACTGAAGCTTTCTTT; CDR3: CASSFRQGVVNTEAFF
size: .; D: TRBD2; J: TRBJ2-5; V: TRBV27; DNA: TGTGCCAGCAGTGTCACTAGCGGGGGGGCTTGGGAGACCCAGTACTTC; CDR3: CASSVTSGGAWETQYF
size: once; D: TRBD1; J: TRBJ1-2; V: TRBV28; DNA: TGTGCCAGCAGGGGGACAGGCGAAGAAAACCTAGGCTACACCTTC; CDR3: CASRGTGEENLGYTF
size: .; D: .; J: TRBJ1-2; V: TRBV9; DNA: TGTGCCAGCAGCGCGGGGGGGGGTCCTCAGATTAACTATGGCTACACCTTC; CDR3: CASSAGGGPQINYGYTF
size: .; D: .; J: TRBJ2-7; V: TRBV10-1; DNA: TGCGCCAGCAGTGCGGCGGGTTCCTACGAGCAGTACTTC; CDR3: CASSAAGSYEQYF
size: .; D: .; J: TRBJ2-5; V: TRBV15; DNA: TGTGCCACCAGCAGAGATAGGACTTTCGAAGAGACCCAGTACTTC; CDR3: CATSRDRTFEETQYF
size: few; D: .; J: TRBJ1-5; V: TRBV18; DNA: TGTGCCAGCTCACCGGTACATAGCAATCAGCCCCAGCATTTT; CDR3: CASSPVHSNQPQHF
size: .; D: .; J: TRBJ2-3; V: TRBV18; DNA: TGTGCCAGCTCACCAAGAGGGGGAACAGATACGCAGTATTTT; CDR3: CASSPRGGTDTQYF
size: .; D: TRBD1; J: TRBJ1-1; V: TRBV6-1; DNA: TGTGCCAGCAGTGAAGTTGTGAGGGACAGGGTTTTCTTT; CDR3: CASSEVVRDRVFF
size: .; D: .; J: TRBJ2-6; V: TRBV6-5; DNA: TGTGCCAGCAGTTACTGGACCGGGGCTGGGGCCAACGTCCTGACTTTC; CDR3: CASSYWTGAGANVLTF
size: .; D: TRBD1; J: TRBJ1-1; V: TRBV4-1; DNA: TGCGCCAGCAGCCCGGACAGGGGAAGCACTGAAGCTTTCTTT; CDR3: CASSPDRGSTEAFF
size: .; D: TRBD2; J: TRBJ2-2; V: TRBV7-3; DNA: TGTGCCAGCAGCCCTCTGGCGGGGGGGAACACCGGGGAGCTGTTTTTT; CDR3: CASSPLAGGNTGELFF
size: .; D: TRBD1; J: TRBJ1-4; V: TRBV29-1; DNA: TGCAGCGTCCGACCAGGGGGAGCAACTAATGAAAAACTGTTTTTT; CDR3: CSVRPGGATNEKLFF
size: few; D: .; J: TRBJ2-7; V: TRBV6-1; DNA: TGTGTCAGCAGTCTAGAGAGGGCCTACGAGCAGTACTTC; CDR3: CVSSLERAYEQYF
size: .; D: .; J: TRBJ2-1; V: TRBV9; DNA: TGTGCCAGCAGCGTCGAGTCCGGGATTTTCAATGAGCAGTTCTTC; CDR3: CASSVESGIFNEQFF
size: .; D: TRBD1; J: TRBJ2-6; V: TRBV29-1; DNA: TGCAGCGTTGGGACAGGGGGAGTATCTGGGGCCAACGTCCTGACTTTC; CDR3: CSVGTGGVSGANVLTF
size: .; D: TRBD1; J: TRBJ1-4; V: TRBV5-1; DNA: TGCGCCAGCAGCTTGGCCGGGCAGGGGGGTAATGAAAAACTGTTTTTT; CDR3: CASSLAGQGGNEKLFF
size: once; D: TRBD1; J: TRBJ1-3; V: TRBV5-1; DNA: TGCGCCAGTACAGGGGATGGATACACCATATATTTT; CDR3: CASTGDGYTIYF
size: .; D: TRBD2; J: TRBJ2-7; V: TRBV5-8; DNA: TGTGCCAGCAGCGACCTAGCGGGAGTTTTCGAGCAGTACTTC; CDR3: CASSDLAGVFEQYF
size: .; D: .; J: TRBJ2-1; V: TRBV18; DNA: TGTGCCAGCTCACTACTCCTGAACAATGAGCAGTTCTTC; CDR3: CASSLLLNNEQFF
size: .; D: .; J: TRBJ1-2; V: TRBV10-2; DNA: TGCGCCAGCAGTGAGCCAGGGGCTAACTATGGCTACACCTTC; CDR3: CASSEPGANYGYTF
size: .; D: TRBD1; J: TRBJ2-5; V: TRBV6-5; DNA: TGTGCCAGCAGCCGCGGGACAGGGCAAAAAGAGACCCAGTACTTC; CDR3: CASSRGTGQKETQYF
size: .; D: TRBD1; J: TRBJ1-1; V: TRBV2; DNA: TGTGCCAGCAAGGGGACAGGGTCTTTCACTGAAGCTTTCTTT; CDR3: CASKGTGSFTEAFF
size: few; D: TRBD1; J: TRBJ1-1; V: TRBV6-6; DNA: TGTGCCAGCAGGAAAACAGGGGGCAAAAACACTGAAGCTTTCTTT; CDR3: CASRKTGGKNTEAFF
size: .; D: .; J: TRBJ2-5; V: TRBV2; DNA: TGTGCCAGCAGTGAAGCGCGTGAGACCCAGTACTTC; CDR3: CASSEARETQYF
size: .; D: TRBD1; J: TRBJ1-2; V: TRBV2; DNA: TGTGCCAGCAGTGAATGGCACAGGGGCGGGAACTATGGCTACACCTTC; CDR3: CASSEWHRGGNYGYTF
size: few; D: .; J: TRBJ2-7; V: TRBV5-1; DNA: TGCGCCAGCAGCTTCAGGGCCCCCTCCTACGAGCAGTACTTC; CDR3: CASSFRAPSYEQYF
size: .; D: TRBD1; J: TRBJ2-3; V: TRBV6-1; DNA: TGTGCCAGCAGAGATGGACAGGGATCAGATACGCAGTATTTT; CDR3: CASRDGQGSDTQYF